The 11 T cell receptor beta chains below were found in one sample sequenced in a study of T cells expressing NK-cell markers. TCRdb processed the 5' RACE reads again and assigns one entry to each CDR3 protein, with no DNA. Here the sample table reports roughly 180,000 distinct CDR3 sequences. The sequenced sample was blood T cells: a sorted CD56 or NKG2C T cell subset, CD4+ or CD8+ T cells, or bulk PBMC T cells (not recorded which). These receptors all stem from a woman between 18 and 69 years old in good health.

This chain links TRBV7-2 with TRBJ2-1; without DNA, the TCRdb call of TRBD2 cannot be checked. CDR1 is SGHTA and CDR2 is FQGNSA in the germline V gene. This CDR3 is 14 amino acids long. The CDR3 sequence is CASSLTSGNNEQFF.

The chain uses TRBV4-2 and TRBJ2-5; TCRdb's D call of TRBD1 is untestable without DNA. CDR3 length: 13 amino acids. The germline gives CDR1 LGHNA, CDR2 YNFKEQ. The CDR3 protein is CASSQGDQETQYF.

The chain couples TRBV11-2 to TRBJ2-1. This CDR3 comprises 14 residues. Germline values: CDR1 SGHAT, CDR2 FQNNGV. This chain's CDR3 is CASSSSGVRNEQFF.

The rearrangement links TRBV29-1 to TRBJ2-6. Germline-derived CDR1 and CDR2 are SQVTM and ANQGSEA. This CDR3 comprises 12 residues. CDR3 residues: CRVRSGANVLTF.

J is TRBJ2-5 and V is TRBV7-2; TCRdb picks TRBD1, but there is no DNA to check that call. Germline assignment: CDR1 SGHTA and CDR2 FQGNSA. The CDR3 has 15 residues. CDR3 in amino acids: CASSPWTGGGETQYF. Based on the CDR3 plus reference TRBV7-2 and TRBJ2-5, the full variable domain is GAGVSQSPSNKVTEKGKDVELRCDPISGHTALYWYRQSLGQGLEFLIYFQGNSAPDKSGLPSDRFSAERTGGSVSTLTIQRTQQEDSAVYLCASSPWTGGGETQYFGPGTRLLVL.

The chain employs TRBV12-3 or TRBV12-4 and TRBJ2-2; TCRdb outputs TRBD1, but without DNA this stays unchecked. The CDR3 sequence is 15 residues long. CDR3 in amino acids: CASTLGQARSGELFF.

This chain joins TRBV5-1 and TRBJ1-5. This CDR3 contains 15 residues. Germline V CDR1 and CDR2: SGHRS, YFSETQ. The CDR3 sequence is CASSLGHGSNQPQHF.

The J gene is TRBJ2-6, the V gene TRBV7-8. Germline values: CDR1 SGHVS, CDR2 FQNEAQ. CDR3 length: 16 residues. CDR3: CASRLGRSSGANVLTF.

V is TRBV7-8 and J is TRBJ1-4; the D call from TCRdb, TRBD1, cannot be confirmed without DNA. There are 16 residues in the CDR3. Germline V gives CDR1 SGHVS, CDR2 FQNEAQ. The CDR3 loop reads CASSPQGAATNEKLFF.

Measured by frequency, this clonotype is medium-sized. The chain employs TRBV2 and TRBJ2-7; no DNA is available, so the TRBD1 call from TCRdb remains unchecked. The CDR3 runs to 15 residues. CDR1 SNHLY and CDR2 FYNNEI come from the germline V gene. CDR3 residues: CASSGRDRGTYEQYF.

The chain couples TRBV12-3 or TRBV12-4 to TRBJ2-5; TCRdb's D gene call, TRBD1, goes unchecked for lack of DNA. There are 13 residues in the CDR3. The CDR3 loop reads CASSSLSKETQYF.